The clone carrying this T cell receptor beta chain was seen a handful of times. Its target is unknown. The entry originates in a study of T-cell memory formation after mild COVID-19. Overall study findings and caveats: CM and EM subsets held most contracting CD4+ clones; EMRA held CD8+ ones.

The CDR3 spans 17 residues. The trim removed 5 bases at V and 2 bases at J, leaving 17 bases unmatched. Germline V lookup: CDR1 DFQATT, CDR2 SNEGSKA (reference sequence). TCRdb processed the 5' RACE reads anew with MiXCR; each CDR3 protein has one entry. The table lists roughly 450,000 distinct CDR3 sequences, about a sixth of them singletons. What was sequenced was PBMCs or a T cell subset sorted from them (not recorded which). The sequence was collected from a man aged 18 to 35 who had mild COVID-19 (a few samples of this study predate the infection). Cell type and time point are not known. V usage is TRBV20-1 and J usage is TRBJ2-5; TRBD2 matches at 7 bases. CDR3 bases: TGCAGTGCTCCCCCTTACTTTCAGAGCGGGGAACAAGAGACCCAGTACTTC. It translates to CSAPPYFQSGEQETQYF.